The clone carrying this T cell receptor (beta chain) was seen only a few times. V gave up 1 base and J gave up 9 bases, with 12 bases separating them. The germline V gene encodes CDR1 SGHTA and CDR2 FQGNSA. The CDR3 has 13 amino acids. This entry comes from a study of blood T cell repertoires in COVID-19. At the level of the study: The study drew acute and convalescent COVID-19 samples from the United States, Italy and Spain. PBMCs, B-cell-depleted T cells, or T cells were the source of the cDNA or gDNA that made up the material.

During active infection, Seattle patients enrolled and were then monitored through disease. Original processing notes: Reference gene primer amplification gave estimated nucleated cell counts. Here immunoSEQ multiplex PCR was the method, and the copy in TCRdb shows in-frame clones only, minus some. Clonal size and the V and J genes are those of that table, whereas D and trimming came from the DNA. The data show fewer than 250,000 clones, 80% to 90% seen once. This clonotype originated in a woman older than 75 with COVID-19, enrolled during active disease. J is TRBJ1-2 and V is TRBV7-2; D uncertain. Input material: peripheral blood. This CDR3 is CASSLGSRERYTF. CDR3 nucleotides: TGTGCCAGCAGCTTAGGATCCCGAGAACGCTACACCTTC.